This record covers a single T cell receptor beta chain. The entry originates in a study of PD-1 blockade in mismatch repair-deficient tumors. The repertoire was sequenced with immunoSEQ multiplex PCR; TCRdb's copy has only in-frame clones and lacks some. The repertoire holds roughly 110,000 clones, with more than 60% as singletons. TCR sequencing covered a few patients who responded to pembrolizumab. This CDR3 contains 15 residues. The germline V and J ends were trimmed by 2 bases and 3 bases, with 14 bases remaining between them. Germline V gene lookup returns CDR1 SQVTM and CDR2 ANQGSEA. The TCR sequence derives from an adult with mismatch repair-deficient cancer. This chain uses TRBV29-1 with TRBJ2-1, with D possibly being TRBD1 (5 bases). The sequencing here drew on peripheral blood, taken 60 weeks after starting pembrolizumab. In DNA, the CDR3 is TGCAGCGTTGAAAGTTTGGGGCAGGGCTACAATGAGCAGTTCTTC. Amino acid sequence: CSVESLGQGYNEQFF.